This TCR beta chain was identified during a study of tissue T cells after allogeneic stem cell transplantation. As for this clone: The antigen is undetermined. Any gene name here is a mouse gene name. The same CDR3 arises from other DNA sequences in this sample as well.

Regarding the study as a whole: The patient cohort was small and clinically heterogeneous, with limited sampling depth. Some tissue clones might be persisting host cells; their alloreactivity or antigen specificity was not determined. Blood and spleen captured only part of the tissue TCR repertoire. Shared clones across patients were few; motif clustering revealed tissue-specific shared signatures.

Clones were read by immunoSEQ multiplex PCR, and TCRdb kept only the in-frame ones, dropping some. Of more than 40,000 clones listed, about three quarters were seen once; the top ten hold approximately 0.59%. The sequencing sample was made of sorted cells pooled from one or two spleens. The source of this sequence is a pool of C57BL/6 mice in good health.

This CDR3 reads CASSMGSQNTLYF. CDR3 bases read: TGTGCCAGCAGTATGGGCAGTCAAAACACCTTGTAC. The chain joins TRBV19 to TRBJ2-4, with D unresolved. The CDR3 end falls 1 residue outside the read, so it is completed with the germline J gene. The germline V gene has CDR1 FNHDT and CDR2 SITEND (reference sequence). Deletions cut 2 bases from V and 0 bases from J, with 4 bases between. The CDR3 runs to 13 residues.